This T cell receptor beta chain is from a study of vaccination effects on CD4 cells after COVID-19. About the research overall: CD4+ T cells specific for antigen were expanded with viral peptide pools by the ViraFEST assay before sequencing.

The CDR3 has 18 amino acids. Trimming at V came to 0 bases and at J to 0 bases, leaving 10 bases not matched to a gene. Germline V gene data show CDR1 as SEHNR and CDR2 as FQNEAQ (reference sequence). On this clone itself: The antigen is not known.

Some clones are missing from TCRdb's copy, which holds only in-frame ones; the method was immunoSEQ multiplex PCR. Of 32,000 or so clones in the sample, 65% to 70% are singletons; the top ten hold 4% to 4.5%. Subsequent to ten to eleven days of culture, CD4+ T cells were isolated. The chain carries TRBV7-9 and TRBJ2-7; TRBD2 aligns across 8 bases. This sequence was found in a human donor who received a COVID-19 vaccine. Material: CD4+ T cells from PBMCs cultured without peptide, obtained before COVID-19 vaccination. The CDR3 loop is CASSLASWISGISYEQYF. In DNA form, the CDR3 reads TGTGCCAGCAGCTTAGCAAGTTGGATTAGCGGGATCTCCTACGAGCAGTACTTC.